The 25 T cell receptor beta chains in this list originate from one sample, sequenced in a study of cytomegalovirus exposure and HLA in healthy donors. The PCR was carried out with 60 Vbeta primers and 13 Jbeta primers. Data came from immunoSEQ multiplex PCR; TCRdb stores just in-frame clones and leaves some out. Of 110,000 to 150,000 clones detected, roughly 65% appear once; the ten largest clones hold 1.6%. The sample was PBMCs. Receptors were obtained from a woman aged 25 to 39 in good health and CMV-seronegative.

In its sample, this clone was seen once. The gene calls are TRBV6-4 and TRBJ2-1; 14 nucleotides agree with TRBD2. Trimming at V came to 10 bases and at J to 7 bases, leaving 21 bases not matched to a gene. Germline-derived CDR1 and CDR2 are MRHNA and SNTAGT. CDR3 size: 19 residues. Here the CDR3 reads CAIRQPGLAGERVENEQFF. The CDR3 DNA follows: TGTGCCATTAGGCAACCGGGACTAGCGGGGGAAAGGGTAGAAAATGAGCAGTTCTTC.

CDR3 loop: CASSLGQGSGPQHF. The CDR3 DNA sequence: TGTGCCAGCAGCTTAGGACAGGGCTCTGGGCCCCAGCATTTT. The chain is built from TRBV7-2 and TRBJ1-5, with 7 bases matching TRBD1. CDR1 is SGHTA, CDR2 FQGNSA, per germline. V lost 1 base to trimming and J lost 9 bases; unmatched junction nucleotides: 6. CDR3 length: 14 amino acids.

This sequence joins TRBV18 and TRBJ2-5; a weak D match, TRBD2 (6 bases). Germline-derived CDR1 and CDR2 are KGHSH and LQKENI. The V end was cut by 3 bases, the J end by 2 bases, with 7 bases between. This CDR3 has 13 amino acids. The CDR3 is CASSPRGQETQYF. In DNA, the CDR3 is TGTGCCAGCTCACCTCGGGGGCAAGAGACCCAGTACTTC.

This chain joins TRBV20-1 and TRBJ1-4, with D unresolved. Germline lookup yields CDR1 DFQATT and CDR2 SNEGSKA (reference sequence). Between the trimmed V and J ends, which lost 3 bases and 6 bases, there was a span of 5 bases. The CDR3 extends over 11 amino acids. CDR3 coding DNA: TGCAGTGCTAGGTTCGATGAAAAACTGTTTTTT. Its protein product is CSARFDEKLFF.

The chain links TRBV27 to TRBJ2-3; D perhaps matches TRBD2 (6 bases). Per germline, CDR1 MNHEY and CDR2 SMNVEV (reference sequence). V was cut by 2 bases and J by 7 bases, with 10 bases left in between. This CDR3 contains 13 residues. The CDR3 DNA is TGTGCCAGCAGTTTAGGGACTGGAAATACGCAGTATTTT. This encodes CASSLGTGNTQYF.

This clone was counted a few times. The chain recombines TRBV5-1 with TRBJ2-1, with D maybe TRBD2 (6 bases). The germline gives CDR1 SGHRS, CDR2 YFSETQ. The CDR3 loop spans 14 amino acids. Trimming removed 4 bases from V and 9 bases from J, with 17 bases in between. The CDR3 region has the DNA TGCGCCAGCAGCGCCGCGCCTAACGGGGGTGAGCAGTTCTTC. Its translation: CASSAAPNGGEQFF. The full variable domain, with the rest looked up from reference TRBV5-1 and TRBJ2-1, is KAGVTQTPRYLIKTRGQQVTLSCSPISGHRSVSWYQQTPGQGLQFLFEYFSETQRNKGNFPGRFSGRQFSNSRSEMNVSTLELGDSALYLCASSAAPNGGEQFFGPGTRLTVL.

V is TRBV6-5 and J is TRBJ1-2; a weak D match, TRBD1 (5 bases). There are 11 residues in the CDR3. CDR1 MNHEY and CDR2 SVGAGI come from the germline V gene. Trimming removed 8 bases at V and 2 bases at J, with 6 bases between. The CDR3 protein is CASGQNYGYTF. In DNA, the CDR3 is TGTGCCAGCGGACAAAACTATGGCTACACCTTC.

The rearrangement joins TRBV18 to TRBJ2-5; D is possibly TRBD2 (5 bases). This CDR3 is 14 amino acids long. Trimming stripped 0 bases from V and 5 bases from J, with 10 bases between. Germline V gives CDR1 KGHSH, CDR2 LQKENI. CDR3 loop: CASSPPHGVETQYF. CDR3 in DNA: TGTGCCAGCTCACCACCCCACGGGGTCGAGACCCAGTACTTC. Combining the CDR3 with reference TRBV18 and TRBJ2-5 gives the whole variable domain NAGVMQNPRHLVRRRGQEARLRCSPMKGHSHVYWYRQLPEEGLKFMVYLQKENIIDESGMPKERFSAEFPKEGPSILRIQQVVRGDSAAYFCASSPPHGVETQYFGPGTRLLVL.

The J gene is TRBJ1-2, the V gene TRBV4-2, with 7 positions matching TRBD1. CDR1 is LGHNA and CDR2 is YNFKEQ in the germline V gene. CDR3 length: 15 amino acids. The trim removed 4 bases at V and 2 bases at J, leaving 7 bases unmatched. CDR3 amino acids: CASSLNQGENYGYTF. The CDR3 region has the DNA TGTGCCAGCAGCCTCAATCAGGGGGAAAACTATGGCTACACCTTC.

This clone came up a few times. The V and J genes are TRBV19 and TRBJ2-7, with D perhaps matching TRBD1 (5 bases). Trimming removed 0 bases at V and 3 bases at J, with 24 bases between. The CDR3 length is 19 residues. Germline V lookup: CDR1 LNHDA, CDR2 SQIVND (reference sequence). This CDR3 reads CASSIDSGLGSPSFYEQYF. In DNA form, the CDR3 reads TGTGCCAGTAGTATAGATTCAGGGTTAGGATCCCCGTCGTTCTACGAGCAGTACTTC.

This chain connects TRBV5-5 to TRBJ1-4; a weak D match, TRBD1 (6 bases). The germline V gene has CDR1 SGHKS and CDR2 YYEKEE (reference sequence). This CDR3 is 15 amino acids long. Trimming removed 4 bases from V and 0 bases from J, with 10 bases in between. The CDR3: CASSPRTATNEKLFF. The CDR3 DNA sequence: TGTGCCAGCAGCCCTCGGACAGCAACTAATGAAAAACTGTTTTTT.

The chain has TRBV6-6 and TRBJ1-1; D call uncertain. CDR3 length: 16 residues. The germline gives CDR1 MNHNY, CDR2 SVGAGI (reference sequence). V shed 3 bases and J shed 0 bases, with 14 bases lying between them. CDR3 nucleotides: TGTGCCAGCAGTTATCGTGGCGGTGGAGTGAACACTGAAGCTTTCTTT. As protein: CASSYRGGGVNTEAFF.

In DNA, the CDR3 is TGTGCCAGCATCACGGGAGGAGTGAACACTGAAGCTTTCTTT. Translation: CASITGGVNTEAFF. The V and J genes are TRBV6-1 and TRBJ1-1, with D unresolved. Germline-derived CDR1 and CDR2 are MNHNS and SASEGT. V was clipped by 7 bases and J by 0 bases, with 12 bases between them. This CDR3 region has 14 residues.

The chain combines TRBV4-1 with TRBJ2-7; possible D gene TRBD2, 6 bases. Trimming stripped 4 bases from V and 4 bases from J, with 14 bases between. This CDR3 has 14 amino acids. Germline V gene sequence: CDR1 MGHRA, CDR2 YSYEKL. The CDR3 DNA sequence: TGCGCCAGCAGCCGGGGGGTAGGAAATTACGAGCAGTACTTC. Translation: CASSRGVGNYEQYF.

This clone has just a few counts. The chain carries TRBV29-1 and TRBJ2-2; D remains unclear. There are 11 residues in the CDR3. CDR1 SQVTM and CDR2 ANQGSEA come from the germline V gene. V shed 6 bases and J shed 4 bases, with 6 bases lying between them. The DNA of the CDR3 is TGCAGCGTCTTTCGCACCGGGGAGCTGTTTTTT. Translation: CSVFRTGELFF.

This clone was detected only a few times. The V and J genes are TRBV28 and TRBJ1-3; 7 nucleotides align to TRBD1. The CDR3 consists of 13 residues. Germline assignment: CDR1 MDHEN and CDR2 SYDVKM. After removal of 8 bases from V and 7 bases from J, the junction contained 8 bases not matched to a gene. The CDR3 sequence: CASGDRASNTIYF. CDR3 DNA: TGTGCCAGCGGGGACAGAGCTAGCAACACCATATATTTT. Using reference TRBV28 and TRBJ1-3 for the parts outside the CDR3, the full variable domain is DVKVTQSSRYLVKRTGEKVFLECVQDMDHENMFWYRQDPGLGLRLIYFSYDVKMKEKGDIPEGYSVSREKKERFSLILESASTNQTSMYLCASGDRASNTIYFGEGSWLTVV.

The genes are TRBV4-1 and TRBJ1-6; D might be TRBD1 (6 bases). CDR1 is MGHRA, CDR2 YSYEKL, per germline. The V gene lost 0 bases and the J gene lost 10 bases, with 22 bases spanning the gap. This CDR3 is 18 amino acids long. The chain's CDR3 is CASSQDRTMGGAGSPLHF. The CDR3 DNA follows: TGCGCCAGCAGCCAAGATCGGACGATGGGGGGGGCTGGATCACCCCTCCACTTT.

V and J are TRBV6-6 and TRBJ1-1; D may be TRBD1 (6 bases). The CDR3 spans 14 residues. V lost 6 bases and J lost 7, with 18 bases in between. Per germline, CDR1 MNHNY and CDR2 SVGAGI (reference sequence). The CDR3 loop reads CASRLLLEGGEAFF. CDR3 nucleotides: TGTGCCAGCAGACTCCTCCTCGAAGGGGGTGAAGCTTTCTTT.

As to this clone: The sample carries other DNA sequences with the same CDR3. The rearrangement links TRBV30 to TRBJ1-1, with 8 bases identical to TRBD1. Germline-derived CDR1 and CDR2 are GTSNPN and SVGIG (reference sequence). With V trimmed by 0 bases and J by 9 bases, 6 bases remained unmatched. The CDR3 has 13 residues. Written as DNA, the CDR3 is TGTGCCTGGAGTGTAGGGGGACAGGTGAAAGCTTTCTTT. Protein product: CAWSVGGQVKAFF.

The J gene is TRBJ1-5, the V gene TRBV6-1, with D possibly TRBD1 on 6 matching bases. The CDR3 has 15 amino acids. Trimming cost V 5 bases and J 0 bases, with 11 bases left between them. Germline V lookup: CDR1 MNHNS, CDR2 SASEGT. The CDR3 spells CASSLTGYSNQPQHF. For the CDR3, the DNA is TGTGCCAGCAGTCTGACAGGTTATAGCAATCAGCCCCAGCATTTT.

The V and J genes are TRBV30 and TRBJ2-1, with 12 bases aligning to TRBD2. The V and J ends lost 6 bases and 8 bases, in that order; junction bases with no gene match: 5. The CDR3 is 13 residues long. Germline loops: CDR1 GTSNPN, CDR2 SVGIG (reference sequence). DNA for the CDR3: TGTGCCTGCCGACTAGCGGGGGTGGATGAGCAGTTCTTC. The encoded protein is CACRLAGVDEQFF.

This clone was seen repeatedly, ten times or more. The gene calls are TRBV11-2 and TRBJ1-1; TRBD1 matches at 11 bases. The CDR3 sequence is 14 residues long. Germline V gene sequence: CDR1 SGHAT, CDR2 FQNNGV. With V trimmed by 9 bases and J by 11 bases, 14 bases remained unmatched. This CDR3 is CASRTGGGNVKAFF. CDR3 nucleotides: TGTGCCAGTAGGACAGGGGGCGGGAATGTGAAGGCTTTCTTT.

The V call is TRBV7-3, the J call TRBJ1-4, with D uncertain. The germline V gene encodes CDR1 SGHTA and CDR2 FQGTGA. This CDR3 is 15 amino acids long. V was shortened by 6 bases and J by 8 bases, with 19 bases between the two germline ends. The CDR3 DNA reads TGTGCCAGCAGTCGAGACGGGTCCCCCGACGAAAAACTGTTTTTT. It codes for CASSRDGSPDEKLFF.

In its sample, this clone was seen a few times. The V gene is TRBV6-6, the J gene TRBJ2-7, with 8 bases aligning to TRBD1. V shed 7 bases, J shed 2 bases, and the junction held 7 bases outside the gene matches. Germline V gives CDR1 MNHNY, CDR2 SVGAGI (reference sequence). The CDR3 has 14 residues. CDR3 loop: CASIGQGATYEQYV. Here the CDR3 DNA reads TGTGCCAGCATAGGGCAGGGGGCTACCTACGAGCAGTACGTC.

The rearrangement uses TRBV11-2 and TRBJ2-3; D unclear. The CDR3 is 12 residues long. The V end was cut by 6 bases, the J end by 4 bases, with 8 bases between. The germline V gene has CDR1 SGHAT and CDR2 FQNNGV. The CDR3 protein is CASRPIPDTQYF. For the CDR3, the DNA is TGTGCCAGCAGGCCTATCCCAGATACGCAGTATTTT.